This is a list of T cell receptor beta chains from one sample in a study of blood T cell repertoires in COVID-19. Sequenced by immunoSEQ multiplex PCR; TCRdb stores in-frame clones only, minus some. This sample yields more than 200,000 clones, of which around 92% are seen a single time; almost 4% belongs to the top ten. The sequencing input was PBMCs or T cells enriched from blood (not recorded which). These receptors all stem from a woman in her twenties or thirties with acute COVID-19. Each CDR3 is given with its conserved first and last residue. Fields, in order: D gene, J gene, V gene, clone size, CDR3 DNA, CDR3 protein. D genes are given only for firm matches. Rows may omit the clone size; those that give it use once, few, many or a size class.

>TRBD1|TRBJ1-2|TRBV25-1|NA
TGTGCCAGCAGTGACGACAGGGGGACCTATGGCTACACCTTC
CASSDDRGTYGYTF
>NA|TRBJ2-5|TRBV29-1|few
TGCAGCCTACGGGTCCGGGAGACCCAGTACTTC
CSLRVRETQYF
>NA|TRBJ1-5|TRBV10-2|NA
TGCGCCAGCAGTGAGCAGGGGCAGGGTCAGCCCCAGCATTTT
CASSEQGQGQPQHF
>NA|TRBJ2-1|TRBV7-9|NA
TGTGCCAGCACACGAGCCGAGGTGAGGAATGAGCAGTTCTTC
CASTRAEVRNEQFF
>NA|TRBJ1-6|TRBV5-1|NA
TGCGCCAGCAGCTTTTCAGAAAATAATTCACCCCTCCACTTT
CASSFSENNSPLHF
>NA|TRBJ2-1|TRBV29-1|NA
TGCAGCGTTGAAATCAACAATGAGCAGTTCTTC
CSVEINNEQFF
>NA|TRBJ1-1|TRBV13|NA
TGTGCCAGCAGCTTAGCGGCAGGGCAGGGGACTGAAGCTTTCTTT
CASSLAAGQGTEAFF
>NA|TRBJ1-1|TRBV5-4|once
TGTGCCAGCAGCCGGATGGGGGGGGCCAACACTGAAGCTTTCTTT
CASSRMGGANTEAFF
>NA|TRBJ1-6|TRBV28|once
TGTGCCAGCAGTTTACCTGACAGGATCAGTTCACCCCTCCACTTT
CASSLPDRISSPLHF
>NA|TRBJ1-3|TRBV30|NA
TGTGCCTGGACCCCCGACATCCGCTCTGGAAACACCATATATTTT
CAWTPDIRSGNTIYF
>TRBD1|TRBJ2-2|TRBV9|NA
TGTGCCAGCAGCCGCGACAGGGGGCTCACCGGGGAGCTGTTTTTT
CASSRDRGLTGELFF
>TRBD1|TRBJ1-2|TRBV18|NA
TGTGCCAGCTCACCGGACAGGGTAGAAGGCTACACCTTC
CASSPDRVEGYTF
>NA|TRBJ1-1|TRBV14|NA
TGTGCCAGCAGCGAATTCCGGGTCTTGAACACTGAAGCTTTCTTT
CASSEFRVLNTEAFF
>TRBD2|TRBJ2-2|TRBV10-3|NA
TGTGCCATCAGTGATGTGGCGGGGGGAGTCGATACCGGGGAGCTGTTTTTT
CAISDVAGGVDTGELFF
>NA|TRBJ1-2|TRBV6-5|NA
TGTGCCAGCTCCCAAGGCACTAGCCCTAACTATGGCTACACCTTC
CASSQGTSPNYGYTF
>NA|TRBJ1-5|TRBV2|NA
TGTGCCAGCTGGAGGGGCCGTCATCAGCCCCAGCATTTT
CASWRGRHQPQHF
>TRBD1|TRBJ1-1|TRBV11-3|NA
TGTGCCAGCAGCGAGGGACAGGAGGGGACTGAAGCTTTCTTT
CASSEGQEGTEAFF
>NA|TRBJ1-1|TRBV30|NA
TGTGCCTGGAGTTATCAGGGCCCGACTGAAGCTTTCTTT
CAWSYQGPTEAFF
>TRBD1|TRBJ1-5|TRBV9|NA
TGTGCCAGCAGTCAAGCAGGGGGGTTTGATCAGCCCCAGCATTTT
CASSQAGGFDQPQHF
>TRBD1|TRBJ1-1|TRBV28|NA
TGTGCCAGCAGAGGACAGGTGACTGAAGCTTTCTTT
CASRGQVTEAFF